Below, 20 T cell receptor beta chains from the same sample are listed, as sequenced in a study of blood T cell repertoires in COVID-19. The method was immunoSEQ multiplex PCR; TCRdb's version includes in-frame clones alone and lacks a portion of them. Among about 210,000 clones listed, 65% to 85% were seen once. Material: peripheral blood. Receptor source: a woman between 45 and 65 years old with acute or convalescent COVID-19.

This sequence joins TRBV6-5 and TRBJ2-7; D ambiguous. V lost 0 bases and J 4 bases, leaving 4 bases between the germline ends. Germline V lookup: CDR1 MNHEY, CDR2 SVGAGI. CDR3 size: 12 residues. CDR3: CASSYSQYEQYF. As DNA, the CDR3 is TGTGCCAGCAGTTACTCCCAGTACGAGCAGTACTTC.

The CDR3 sequence is CASSLLAGVNGNTIYF. CDR3 sequence (DNA): TGCGCCAGCAGCCTCTTGGCGGGGGTGAATGGAAACACCATATATTTT. The genes are TRBV5-1 and TRBJ1-3; D may be TRBD1 (5 bases). Trimming took off 4 bases at V and 3 bases at J, with 17 bases between the two ends. Per germline, CDR1 SGHRS and CDR2 YFSETQ. The CDR3 spans 16 residues.

A word on this clone: A junction boundary mismatches the germline segment, possibly from a read error. The chain employs TRBV6-5 and TRBJ2-7; 13 bases line up with TRBD2. The CDR3 has 15 amino acids. CDR1 and CDR2 (germline): MNHEY, SVGAGI. The CDR3 spells CASRKLAGGPFALIF. In DNA form, the CDR3 reads TGTGCCAGCAGAAAACTAGCGGGAGGGCCTTTCGCCCTTATCTTC.

This chain uses TRBV20-1 with TRBJ2-1; D gene unclear. Between the trimmed V and J ends, which lost 5 bases and 4 bases, there was a span of 6 bases. This CDR3 contains 11 residues. Germline CDR1 and CDR2: DFQATT and SNEGSKA (reference sequence). CDR3: CSADKYNEQFF. CDR3 DNA: TGCAGTGCTGACAAATACAATGAGCAGTTCTTC.

This sequence joins TRBV19 and TRBJ1-3, with 8 positions matching TRBD1. The CDR3 has 16 residues. CDR1 and CDR2 from the germline V gene are LNHDA and SQIVND (reference sequence). V lost 3 bases and J lost 0; bases outside the gene matches: 4. The CDR3 DNA reads TGTGCCAGTAGTATGGGCACAGGGGGCTCTGGAAACACCATATATTTT. This gives the protein CASSMGTGGSGNTIYF.

This clone was observed a few times. Other DNA sequences of this sample code for an identical CDR3. The CDR3 DNA follows: TGTGCCAGCAGCCCCTCCCCAGGGTACGAGCAGTACTTC. Translated: CASSPSPGYEQYF. This sequence joins TRBV3-1 (or the pseudogene TRBV3-2) and TRBJ2-7; weak D call: TRBD1 (5 bases). Trimming took 4 bases from V and 4 from J, leaving 11 bases between them. This CDR3 region has 13 residues. Per the germline V gene, CDR1 is LGHDT and CDR2 is YNNKEL (reference sequence).

The chain combines TRBV5-1 with TRBJ1-5; possibly TRBD1 for D (6 bases). With 4 bases removed from V and 3 bases from J, the gap between germline ends came to 11 bases. This CDR3 has 14 amino acids. Germline loops: CDR1 SGHRS, CDR2 YFSETQ. The CDR3 spells CASSPQGYNQPQHF. Written as DNA, the CDR3 is TGCGCCAGCAGCCCCCAGGGGTACAATCAGCCCCAGCATTTT.

The V gene is TRBV20-1, the J gene TRBJ2-1, with 10 bases fitting TRBD2. Germline V CDR1 and CDR2: DFQATT, SNEGSKA (reference sequence). The length of the CDR3 is 14 residues. The V segment lost 3 bases and the J segment 7 bases; nucleotides outside the gene matches: 6. This CDR3 is CSASSQREGNEQFF. CDR3 sequence (DNA): TGCAGTGCTAGTTCCCAGCGGGAGGGGAATGAGCAGTTCTTC.

The chain carries TRBV6-5 and TRBJ2-7; 11 bases agree with TRBD1. The V gene's germline CDR1 is MNHEY and CDR2 SVGAGI. Trimming at V came to 6 bases and at J to 3 bases, leaving 7 bases not matched to a gene. The CDR3 has 15 amino acids. CDR3 amino acids: CASSDRDRGNYEQYF. CDR3 bases: TGTGCCAGCAGCGACCGGGACAGGGGGAACTACGAGCAGTACTTC.

The chain links TRBV27 to TRBJ2-6, with D possibly being TRBD2 (6 bases). Germline CDR1 MNHEY, CDR2 SMNVEV (reference sequence). CDR3 size: 18 residues. The V end was cut by 1 base, the J end by 0 bases, with 13 bases between. The CDR3 DNA reads TGTGCCAGCAGTTTATTGGCGGGAAAATCCTCTGGGGCCAACGTCCTGACTTTC. As protein: CASSLLAGKSSGANVLTF.

The chain carries TRBV5-1 and TRBJ2-2; tentative D call: TRBD2 (5 bases). The CDR3 is 13 amino acids. Per the germline V gene, CDR1 is SGHRS and CDR2 is YFSETQ. The V end lost 4 bases, the J end lost 4 bases, and 8 bases lay between the germline ends. The chain's CDR3 is CASSGGGTGELFF. As DNA, the CDR3 is TGCGCCAGCAGCGGAGGAGGCACCGGGGAGCTGTTTTTT.

This clone was seen more than once but under ten times. The J gene is TRBJ1-4, the V gene TRBV19; 7 bases fit TRBD1. Germline values: CDR1 LNHDA, CDR2 SQIVND (reference sequence). The ends lost 5 bases at V and 8 bases at J; junction bases unmatched: 14. This CDR3 spans 16 amino acids. The CDR3 region has the DNA TGTGCCAGTAGTTCTCATCGACAGGGTGGAGAAGAAAAACTGTTTTTT. This gives the protein CASSSHRQGGEEKLFF. Combining the CDR3 with reference TRBV19 and TRBJ1-4 gives the whole variable domain DGGITQSPKYLFRKEGQNVTLSCEQNLNHDAMYWYRQDPGQGLRLIYYSQIVNDFQKGDIAEGYSVSREKKESFPLTVTSAQKNPTAFYLCASSSHRQGGEEKLFFGSGTQLSVL.

This clone was recorded once. The CDR3: CASSLELVGGVYNEQFF. The CDR3 DNA is TGTGCCAGCAGCTTGGAATTGGTGGGAGGCGTCTACAATGAGCAGTTCTTC. The chain is built from TRBV5-4 and TRBJ2-1; maybe TRBD2 (6 bases). The length of the CDR3 is 17 residues. The V and J ends lost 0 bases and 3 bases respectively, with 16 bases between them. The germline CDR1 and CDR2 sequences are SGHNT and YYREEE (reference sequence).

This chain uses TRBV4-2 with TRBJ1-1; D may be TRBD1 (5 bases). This CDR3 contains 14 residues. Germline CDR1 LGHNA, CDR2 YNFKEQ. V lost 4 bases and J lost 1, with 10 bases in between. CDR3 bases: TGTGCCAGCAGCCTGGGGCACCCGAACACTGAAGCTTTCTTT. It codes for CASSLGHPNTEAFF.

The chain carries TRBV5-1 and TRBJ2-2; D perhaps matches TRBD2 (6 bases). This CDR3 region has 14 residues. The germline V gene encodes CDR1 SGHRS and CDR2 YFSETQ. V gave up 3 bases and J gave up 1 base, with 7 bases separating them. CDR3 sequence reads: CASSSGLNTGELFF. CDR3 DNA sequence: TGCGCCAGCAGCTCGGGACTGAACACCGGGGAGCTGTTTTTT.

The chain couples TRBV24-1 to TRBJ2-5; 7 nucleotides align to TRBD1. The germline V gene encodes CDR1 KGHDR and CDR2 SFDVKD. CDR3 length: 15 residues. The junction had 11 bases not matched to a gene; V was cut back by 6 bases and J by 5 bases. CDR3 in DNA: TGTGCCACCAGTCCTCGCCAGGGGGATTGGGAGACCCAGTACTTC. This gives the protein CATSPRQGDWETQYF.

The chain links TRBV9 to TRBJ1-2, with 7 bases fitting TRBD1. This CDR3 contains 13 residues. Losses at the gene ends were 1 base for V and 8 bases for J; bases not matched to a gene: 5. CDR1 is SGDLS and CDR2 is YYNGEE in the germline V gene. As DNA, the CDR3 is TGTGCCAGCAGCGTACCAGGGGGTGGAGGCTACACCTTC. This sequence encodes CASSVPGGGGYTF.

J is TRBJ2-3 and V is TRBV27; 8 positions agree with TRBD2. CDR3 length: 16 amino acids. The V gene's germline CDR1 is MNHEY and CDR2 SMNVEV (reference sequence). With 3 bases clipped from V and 2 bases from J, the junction kept 7 bases outside the gene matches. In DNA form, the CDR3 reads TGTGCCAGCAGTTTGGCCCTAGCGGGTACCACAGATACGCAGTATTTT. It yields the protein CASSLALAGTTDTQYF.

V gene TRBV25-1 combines with J gene TRBJ2-7; maybe TRBD2 (5 bases). Germline loops: CDR1 MGHDK, CDR2 SYGVNS. Trimming removed 0 bases from V and 3 bases from J, with 15 bases in between. There are 16 residues in the CDR3. CDR3 in DNA: TGTGCCAGCAGTGAATATGCCTTCTCGGGGTTCTACGAGCAGTACTTC. This translates into CASSEYAFSGFYEQYF.

This sequence joins TRBV5-1 and TRBJ2-1, with TRBD2 matching over 10 bases. From germline, CDR1 is SGHRS and CDR2 YFSETQ. V was clipped by 3 bases and J by 8 bases; unmatched bases: 5. The CDR3 runs 14 residues. CDR3: CASSSGTSVDEQFF. In DNA form, the CDR3 reads TGCGCCAGCAGCTCCGGGACTAGCGTAGATGAGCAGTTCTTC.